This TCR beta chain was documented in a study of siplizumab effects on memory and regulatory T cells. CDR3 size: 16 residues. V shed 5 bases and J shed 0 bases, with 14 bases lying between them. The V gene's germline CDR1 is SEHNR and CDR2 FQNEAQ (reference sequence). Points from the study as a whole: Roughly 80-97% of proliferating CD4+ or CD8+ clones defied assignment to a naive or memory phenotype. The drug siplizumab significantly decreased the alloreactive sequences that could be traced to unstimulated CD4+ memory cells.

Notes on this clone: Its antigen is as yet unknown.

Per sample, around 10^5 TCR templates were assayed. Sequenced by immunoSEQ multiplex PCR; TCRdb stores in-frame clones only, minus some. The data show roughly 75,000 clones, with just over 90% seen just once and 4.5% to 5% held by the top ten. Material: CD8+ T cells sorted from blood. This sequence was found in a human donor in good health. This rearrangement joins TRBV7-9 to TRBJ2-1; tentatively, D is TRBD2 (7 bases). DNA of the CDR3: TGTGCCAGCAGCCCCGAGGGGGGGAGCTCCTACAATGAGCAGTTCTTC. It translates to CASSPEGGSSYNEQFF.